This T cell receptor beta chain was documented in a study of blood T cell repertoires in COVID-19. Study-level background: The United States, Italy and Spain were the sources of the acute and convalescent COVID-19 samples. Nucleic acid was either cDNA or gDNA, and it came from T cells, B-cell-depleted T cells, or PBMCs.

Per the study methods: Amplification with reference gene primers provided the estimates of nucleated cell counts. Only in-frame clones appear in the TCRdb table, and some are missing; sequencing was by immunoSEQ multiplex PCR. D and trimming come from the DNA, and the V and J calls and clone size come from that table. In the table there are under 250,000 clones, about nine tenths of which are singletons. Trimming removed 5 bases at V and 2 bases at J, with 12 bases between. The CDR3 consists of 14 residues. The germline V gene has CDR1 SGHNT and CDR2 YENEEA. V is TRBV11-3 and J is TRBJ1-2; D is ambiguous. Specimen: peripheral blood. The TCR originated in a man aged 60-69 years with acute or convalescent COVID-19. CDR3 residues: CASSPTPSNYGYTF. The CDR3 DNA reads TGTGCCAGCAGCCCGACGCCTAGCAACTATGGCTACACCTTC.